The clone carrying this T cell receptor beta chain occurred a few times. The antigen is undetermined. The source of the sample is a study of graft-versus-host responses after intestinal transplantation. Whole-study context: Isolated intestinal, liver-intestinal, or multivisceral transplants were what recipients had.

Study-wide findings and caveats: GvH clone levels peaked in circulation, and this peak was associated with early post-transplant HvG declines. Patients with graft-donor T cell macrochimerism had high graft-versus-host to host-versus-graft clonal ratios in allografts. Some GvH clones appeared in ileal mucosa or blood before recipient bone marrow.

The V gene end was trimmed by 0 bases and the J gene end by 5 bases; junction bases not matched to a gene: 16. Germline lookup yields CDR1 SGHDT and CDR2 YYEEEE. This CDR3 is built from 19 residues. The assay was immunoSEQ multiplex PCR, and TCRdb's table has in-frame clones only and misses some. The table records approximately 99,000 clones, 85% to 95% of them present only once. The material sequenced was unstimulated CD8+ T cells sorted from spleen or lymph node cells, taken before transplant. The receptor comes from a human donor who was the organ donor for an intestinal transplant. The rearrangement links TRBV5-6 to TRBJ2-3; 9 nucleotides align to TRBD1. DNA for the CDR3: TGTGCCAGCAGCTTGGAGGCCAGGTGGGACAGGGCGATAGGAGATACGCAGTATTTT. Translating gives CASSLEARWDRAIGDTQYF.